This entry features one T cell receptor beta chain sequence. Its specific antigen is unknown. No quality values exist for individual bases; no much larger clone is one base distant. The library came from the immunoSEQ multiplex PCR assay. Following the manufacturer's protocol, the hsTCRB Kit was used to amplify rearranged TCR beta chain sequences. TCRB libraries were sequenced on an Illumina MiSeq. On the study's bioinformatics: The proprietary platform of the kit vendor was used for demultiplexing, trimming and gene mapping. The table was pulled from immuneACCESS by TCRdb, which kept in-frame rearrangements only. Such tables lose some clones; where checked, under half of the loss comes from unresolved V genes, and the rest has no known cause. V, J and clone size reflect that table, while D and trimming were determined from the DNA. This sample gives tens of thousands of clones in total; roughly 83% of them show up just once. The ten largest make up approximately 8.3% of the sample.

This sample was included in a study of a mutant IDH1 vaccine in newly diagnosed glioma (dated by TCRdb to the early 2020s). Concerning the study at large: Across visits V03 through V10, patients got a total of eight vaccinations, given in weeks 1, 3, 5, 7, 11, 15, 19 and 23. Vaccination began 4-6 weeks after radiotherapy alone, or alongside temozolomide cycles in the chemotherapy-containing groups. Of the 25 to 35 patients who were treated, about 60% were male and approximately 38% were female, and the mean age was approximately 40 years. Before enrollment, most patients had been given radiochemotherapy with temozolomide as standard therapy, while the rest had received either radiotherapy alone or temozolomide alone. Peripheral blood was collected at six visits: V03 (baseline), V05, V07, V10, V12 and V13. Longitudinal TCRB deep sequencing was done for about two dozen treated patients, wherever samples were available for exploratory analyses. The research as a whole found: It was noted by the authors that analyses of patient blood samples could not be reproduced owing to sample limitations. Pseudoprogression seemed to be unrelated to changes in the top peripheral T cell clonotypes found by TCRB sequencing. Availability determined which PBMC samples were chosen for TCRB deep sequencing. Immune responses induced by the vaccine were seen in around 94% of patients across multiple MHC alleles.

The meaning of the sample's time point label: week 11, during vaccination. A 20-mer mutant IDH1 peptide at 300 micrograms in Montanide made up each vaccine dose, which was injected subcutaneously together with topical imiquimod. Donors had newly diagnosed WHO grade 3 or 4 IDH1-mutant astrocytomas with loss of nuclear ATRX. The samples were drawn from NOA16, a multicentre, single-arm, open-label phase I trial in Germany that tested a mutant IDH1 peptide vaccine in humans for the first time. Genomic DNA for TCRB sequencing was extracted from EDTA blood using the DNeasy Blood and Tissue Kit. The source was PBMCs, collected from a glioma patient whose treatment included an IDH1 peptide vaccine. The TCR comes from a woman between 45 and 65 years old with glioma.

The encoded CDR3 is CASSRLKPPGRTSPPDTQYF. The nucleotides read TGTGCCAGCAGCAGACTAAAACCACCAGGCAGGACTAGTCCGCCAGATACGCAGTATTTT. The chain employs TRBV21-1 and TRBJ2-3; TRBD2 reflects the table's D call only, with no check against the DNA. TRBV21-1 is a pseudogene. CDR3 length: 20 amino acids, cysteine to phenylalanine. Only the CDR3 region is kept as DNA, spanning 60 bases read in frame from base 1.